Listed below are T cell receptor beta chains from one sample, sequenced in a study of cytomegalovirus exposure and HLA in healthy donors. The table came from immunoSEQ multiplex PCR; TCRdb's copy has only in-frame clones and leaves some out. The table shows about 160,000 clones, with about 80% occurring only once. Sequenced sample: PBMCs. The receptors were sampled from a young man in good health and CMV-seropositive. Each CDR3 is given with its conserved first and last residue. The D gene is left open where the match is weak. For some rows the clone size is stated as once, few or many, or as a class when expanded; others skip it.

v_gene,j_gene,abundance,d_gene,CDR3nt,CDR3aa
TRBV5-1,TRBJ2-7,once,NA,TGCGCCAGCAGCTTGTCTCACGGACTCTACGAGCAGTACTTC,CASSLSHGLYEQYF
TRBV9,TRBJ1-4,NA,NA,TGTGCCAGCAGCGCCGCGGGGGTTGCTAATGAAAAACTGTTTTTT,CASSAAGVANEKLFF
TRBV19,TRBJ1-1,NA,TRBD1,TGTGCCAGTAGCCCGACAGGGCGTGGTATTGAAGCTTTCTTT,CASSPTGRGIEAFF
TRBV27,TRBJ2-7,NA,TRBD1,TGTGCCAGCGGTTCCTGGGGACAGGGGGCGATCGAGCAGTACTTC,CASGSWGQGAIEQYF
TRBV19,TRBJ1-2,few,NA,TGTGCCAGTCAAAGCCCCGGACAGTACTATGGCTACACCTTC,CASQSPGQYYGYTF
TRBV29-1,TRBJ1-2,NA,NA,TGCAGCGTTGAGAAGGACAGAAACTATGGAGGCTACACCTTC,CSVEKDRNYGGYTF
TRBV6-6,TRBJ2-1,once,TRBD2,TGTGCCAGCAGTTACAGCGGGAGGTACAATGAGCAGTTCTTC,CASSYSGRYNEQFF
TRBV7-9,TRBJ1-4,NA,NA,TGTGCCAGCAGCTCCCGACAGAATGAAAAACTGTTTTTT,CASSSRQNEKLFF
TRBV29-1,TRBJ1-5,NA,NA,TGCAGCGTTGGGGAGGGGGGTTTGCAGCCCCAGCATTTT,CSVGEGGLQPQHF
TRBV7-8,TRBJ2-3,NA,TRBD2,TGTGCCAGCAGCCTCTATCTACTAGCGGGAGATGGATATACGCAGTATTTT,CASSLYLLAGDGYTQYF
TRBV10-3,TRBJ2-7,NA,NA,TGTGCCGCCTCGACAGGACCGTTGGGCGAGCAGTACTTC,CAASTGPLGEQYF
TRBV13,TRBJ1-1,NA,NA,TGTGCCAGCAGCTTACCGCCGGGGAAAAGAGGGACTGAAGCTTTCTTT,CASSLPPGKRGTEAFF
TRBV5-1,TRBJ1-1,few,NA,TGCGCCAGCAGGAGTTCAGGGGATGAAACTGAAGCTTTCTTT,CASRSSGDETEAFF
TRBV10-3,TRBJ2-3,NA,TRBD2,TGTGCCATCAGTTTAGCGGGAGGGAACACAGATACGCAGTATTTT,CAISLAGGNTDTQYF
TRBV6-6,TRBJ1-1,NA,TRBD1,TGTGCCAGCAGTTACGGACAGGCAGTCGGTGAAGCTTTCTTT,CASSYGQAVGEAFF
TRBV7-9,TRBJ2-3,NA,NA,TGTGCCAGCAGCTTGGGGCATCCCCGGACAGATACGCAGTATTTT,CASSLGHPRTDTQYF
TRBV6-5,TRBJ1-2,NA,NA,TGTGCCAGCAAAGCACGTATAAGTGGCTACACCTTC,CASKARISGYTF
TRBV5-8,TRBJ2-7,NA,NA,TGTGCCAGCAGCCCTTACTTAGCCTACGAGCAGTACTTC,CASSPYLAYEQYF
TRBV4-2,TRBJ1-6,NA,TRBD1,TGTGCCAGCAGCCAGCCGGGACAGGGGGATTCACCCCTCCACTTT,CASSQPGQGDSPLHF
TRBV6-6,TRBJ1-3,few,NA,TGTGCCAGCAGTTATCCAGCTGGAAACACCATATATTTT,CASSYPAGNTIYF
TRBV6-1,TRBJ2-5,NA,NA,TGTGCCAGCAGTGATTTGAGTGGCGTCAGGGAGACCCAGTACTTC,CASSDLSGVRETQYF
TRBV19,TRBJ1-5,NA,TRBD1,TGTGCCAGTACCATACAGGGGGCTGGGGGAAGCAATCAGCCCCAGCATTTT,CASTIQGAGGSNQPQHF
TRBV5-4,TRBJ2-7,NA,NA,TGTGCCAGCAGCTTGGACAGGGTCGCATCCTACGAGCAGTACTTC,CASSLDRVASYEQYF
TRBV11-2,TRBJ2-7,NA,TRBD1,TGTGCCAGCAGTCGGGACAGGGTTGGATACGAGCAGTACTTC,CASSRDRVGYEQYF
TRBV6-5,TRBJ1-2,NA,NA,TGTGCCAGCAGCACAGGGACGGGCTATGGCTACACCTTC,CASSTGTGYGYTF
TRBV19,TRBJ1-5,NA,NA,TGTGCCAGTTCAGGGACTTCTTATAGCAATCAGCCCCAGCATTTT,CASSGTSYSNQPQHF
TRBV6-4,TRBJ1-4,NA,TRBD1,TGTGCCAGCAGCCCGACAGGGTTGGGGGAAAAACTGTTTTTT,CASSPTGLGEKLFF
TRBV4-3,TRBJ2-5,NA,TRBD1,TGCGCCAGCAGCCAACAGACAGGGGGTCAAGAGACCCAGTACTTC,CASSQQTGGQETQYF
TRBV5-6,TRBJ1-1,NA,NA,TGTGCCAGCACCCCACGCGGCACAGGGAGAAACACTGAAGCTTTCTTT,CASTPRGTGRNTEAFF
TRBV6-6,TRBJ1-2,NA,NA,TGTGCCAGCAGCCCTAGGGGCGAGGCTAACTATGGCTACACCTTC,CASSPRGEANYGYTF
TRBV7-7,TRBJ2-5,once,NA,TGTGCCAGCAGCTTAGTATCAGTTGGAGAGACCCAGTACTTC,CASSLVSVGETQYF
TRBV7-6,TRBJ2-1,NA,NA,TGTGCCAGCAGCTTAGTCGGGAGAGTCGGAAATGAGCAGTTCTTC,CASSLVGRVGNEQFF
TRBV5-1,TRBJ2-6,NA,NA,TGCGCCAGCACCCCACAGGGCCTCTCTGGGGCCAACGTCCTGACTTTC,CASTPQGLSGANVLTF
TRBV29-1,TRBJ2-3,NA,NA,TGCAGCGTCCACAAGGGGCAGGGCTCAACAGATACGCAGTATTTT,CSVHKGQGSTDTQYF
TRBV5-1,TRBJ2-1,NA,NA,TGCGCCAGCAGCTTGTCCTCTTCCTACAATGAGCAGTTCTTC,CASSLSSSYNEQFF
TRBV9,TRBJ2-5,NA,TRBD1,TGTGCCAGCAGCGCGGACAGGTGGGAAGAGACCCAGTACTTC,CASSADRWEETQYF
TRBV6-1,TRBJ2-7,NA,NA,TGTGCCAGCGCAACTCCGCAGGGTGAGTGGCAGTACTTC,CASATPQGEWQYF
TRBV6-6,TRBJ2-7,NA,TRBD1,TGTGCCAGCAGTTACTCGATCGGACAGGGCTACGAGCAGTACTTC,CASSYSIGQGYEQYF
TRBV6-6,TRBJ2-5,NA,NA,TGTGCCAGCAGGGAAGACGCGCACGGGGAGACCCAGTACTTC,CASREDAHGETQYF
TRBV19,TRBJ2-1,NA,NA,TGTGCCAGTAGTATTCAGGCTCTCCGCAATGAGCAGTTCTTC,CASSIQALRNEQFF
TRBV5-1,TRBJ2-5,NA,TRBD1,TGCGCCAGCAGCTTGGAATGGGACAGGGTGGGAGAGACCCAGTACTTC,CASSLEWDRVGETQYF
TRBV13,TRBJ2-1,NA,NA,TGTGCCAGCAGCCTCGGGCGACCCCTAAGTCTTCTAAGGGGCGATGAGCAGTTCTTC,CASSLGRPLSLLRGDEQFF
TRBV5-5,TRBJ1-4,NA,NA,TGTGCCAGCAGCAGCGTCAGCTCTCCCATGGATGAAAAACTGTTTTTT,CASSSVSSPMDEKLFF
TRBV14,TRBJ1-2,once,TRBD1,TGTGCCAGCAGCCAAGATTGGGGACAGGGATATGGCTACACCTTC,CASSQDWGQGYGYTF
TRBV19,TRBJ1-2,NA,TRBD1,TGTGCCAGTAGTACACAGGGGGCGGTCTATGGCTACACCTTC,CASSTQGAVYGYTF
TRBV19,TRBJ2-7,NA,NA,TGTGCCAGTAGTATAATTCTTATGTCCTACGAGCAGTACTTC,CASSIILMSYEQYF
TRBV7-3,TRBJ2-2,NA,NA,TGTGCCAGCAGCCCTGCCTTCCGGGACAAGGAGAACACCGGGGAGCTGTTTTTT,CASSPAFRDKENTGELFF